This T cell receptor beta chain came from a study of blood T cell repertoires in COVID-19 (dated by TCRdb to the early 2020s). With respect to the entire study: Samples covering the acute and convalescent phases of COVID-19 were provided by collaborators in the United States, Italy and Spain. The prospective study material was composed of cDNA or gDNA derived from T cells, B-cell-depleted T cells, or PBMCs. Subjects who had been exposed to COVID-19, were actively infected with it, or had recovered from it provided the deeply sampled blood TCRbeta repertoires that made up the dataset. The repertoires were released in a freely available public database meant as a resource for research on the immune response to SARS-CoV-2. The samples were drawn from two sources: the first 160 participants of the ongoing ImmuneRACE study, and 1,000 to 1,500 subjects contributed by 6 global collaborators. Nearly every sample came with metadata listing a de-identified subject ID, COVID-19 status, age in years and sex. Where available, HLA class I and class II types were taken from metadata supplied by the sample provider and were not determined by assay-based typing.

The study at large found these results: The quantity of clinical and demographic metadata differed by source and by participant and was supplied without curation.

The sample holds a few counts of this clone. No cognate antigen has been identified for it. Base qualities are not provided; no much larger clone lies one nucleotide away. V lost 2 bases and J lost 8 bases, and the count of bases not matched to a germline gene is 3. The CDR3 measures 14 amino acids from cysteine to phenylalanine. The read is trimmed to its CDR3 DNA, 42 bases read in frame from base 1. The germline V gene provides CDR1 MNHEY and CDR2 SVGAGI. In Seattle, one collaborating source enrolled patients while the infection was active and tracked those patients longitudinally over the course of disease. Each collaborating institution followed its own protocols to collect whole blood in K2EDTA tubes. For TCRbeta analysis, collaborator samples were shipped as frozen whole blood, as isolated PBMCs, or as DNA extracted from either sample type. TCRbeta CDR3 regions were amplified from genomic DNA by means of the immunoSEQ Assay, a bias-controlled multiplex PCR. Regarding the original processing steps: Nucleated cell counts per sample were estimated from amplification of reference gene primers within the assay. To quantify the absolute abundance of each unique TCRbeta CDR3 rearrangement, sequence reads were collapsed and filtered. For each sample, productive Simpson clonality was calculated by taking the square root of Simpson's diversity index across productive rearrangements. TCRdb holds this immuneACCESS table with in-frame rearrangements only. Some clones are missing; in checked studies, unresolved V genes explain under half, and the rest has no known cause. V and J calls and clone size are as listed in that table; D and trimming were resolved from the DNA. For this sample the table gives some 68,000 clones, of which about 92% were detected only once. Less than 0.55% of the sample is in the top ten clones.

This sequence originates from a man between 45 and 60 years old with COVID-19, enrolled during active disease. Sequenced material: peripheral blood. Recombination joined TRBV6-5 with TRBJ2-1, and 10 junctional nucleotides match TRBD2. The CDR3 reads as follows: CASSYGTSVDEQFF. Here is the DNA: TGTGCCAGCAGTTACGGGACTAGCGTCGATGAGCAGTTCTTC.